What follows are 20 T cell receptor beta chains derived from one specimen sequenced in a study of OX40 agonist ivuxolimab in advanced cancers. Some clones are missing from TCRdb's copy, which holds only in-frame ones; the method was immunoSEQ multiplex PCR. The table lists about 79,000 clones, around 92% of them singletons, with around 0.5% in the top ten. The material sequenced was CD4+ or CD8+ T cells sorted from blood, taken in a trial of the OX40 agonist ivuxolimab. These receptors were obtained from an adult with an advanced solid tumor such as melanoma, head and neck, liver or kidney cancer.

This chain uses TRBV19 with TRBJ1-1; D perhaps matches TRBD1 (6 bases). The V gene's germline CDR1 is LNHDA and CDR2 SQIVND (reference sequence). V shed 3 bases and J shed 0 bases, with 8 bases lying between them. This CDR3 comprises 14 residues. In DNA form, the CDR3 reads TGTGCCAGTAGTATTGAGGGGGTGAACACTGAAGCTTTCTTT. Translating it yields CASSIEGVNTEAFF.

For the CDR3, the DNA is TGTGCCAGCAGCTCCAGCGGCGGCTATGAGCAGTACTTC. This sequence encodes CASSSSGGYEQYF. The J gene is TRBJ2-7, the V gene TRBV7-9; possibly TRBD2 for D (5 bases). The V and J ends lost 4 bases and 7 bases respectively, with 14 bases between them. Germline V gene sequence: CDR1 SEHNR, CDR2 FQNEAQ (reference sequence). This CDR3 is built from 13 residues.

In its sample, this clone was seen once. The rearrangement uses TRBV7-2 and TRBJ2-3; the D is unclear. With 2 bases removed from V and 1 base from J, the gap between germline ends came to 16 bases. The CDR3 runs to 17 residues. The germline gives CDR1 SGHTA, CDR2 FQGNSA. Here the CDR3 reads CASSLWSGMKGTDTQYF. The CDR3 nucleotides are TGTGCCAGCAGCTTATGGTCTGGGATGAAGGGCACAGATACGCAGTATTTT.

Only one count was recorded for this clone. The chain carries TRBV9 and TRBJ1-3; a weak D match, TRBD1 (6 bases). The length of the CDR3 is 16 residues. V was cut by 4 bases and J by 0 bases, with 14 bases left in between. Germline CDR1 SGDLS, CDR2 YYNGEE. CDR3 nucleotides: TGTGCCAGCAGCCTTTTGGACAGCGTCTCTGGAAACACCATATATTTT. This sequence encodes CASSLLDSVSGNTIYF.

V is TRBV5-1 and J is TRBJ2-1, with D hard to call. Germline-derived CDR1 and CDR2 are SGHRS and YFSETQ. The ends were cut back, 3 bases at V and 2 bases at J, with 15 bases in the middle. The CDR3 contains 16 residues. Written as DNA, the CDR3 is TGCGCCAGCAGCTACGGTTTCAGAGCTACCTACAATGAGCAGTTCTTC. Its translation: CASSYGFRATYNEQFF.

The chain carries TRBV19 and TRBJ2-2; D may be TRBD1 or TRBD2 (5 bases each). CDR3 length: 16 residues. Looked up from germline, CDR1 is LNHDA and CDR2 is SQIVND (reference sequence). V was trimmed by 5 bases and J by 9 bases, leaving 22 bases between them. Here the CDR3 reads CASSSHGTPKSRELFF. CDR3 DNA sequence: TGTGCCAGTAGTTCTCATGGGACCCCCAAGTCCCGGGAGCTGTTTTTT.

The chain links TRBV30 to TRBJ1-5; D uncertain. Trimming stripped 2 bases from V and 0 bases from J, with 8 bases between. Per germline, CDR1 GTSNPN and CDR2 SVGIG (reference sequence). The CDR3 is 14 residues long. CDR3 residues: CAWSTGNSNQPQHF. CDR3 DNA sequence: TGTGCCTGGAGTACGGGGAATAGCAATCAGCCCCAGCATTTT.

CDR3 sequence: CASSLTLPRGELFF. The CDR3 DNA reads TGTGCCAGCAGCTTAACGCTTCCTCGGGGGGAGCTGTTTTTT. The gene calls are TRBV7-2 and TRBJ2-2; no clear D gene. This CDR3 is 14 amino acids long. The V and J ends lost 2 bases and 8 bases respectively, with 12 bases between them. CDR1 and CDR2 from the germline V gene are SGHTA and FQGNSA.

The CDR3 sequence: CASSPGQANTGELFF. The DNA for the CDR3 is TGTGCCAGCAGTCCGGGACAGGCGAACACCGGGGAGCTGTTTTTT. V is TRBV6-6 and J is TRBJ2-2, with 8 nucleotides matching TRBD1. The CDR3 sequence is 15 residues long. Germline V lookup: CDR1 MNHNY, CDR2 SVGAGI (reference sequence). J gave up 0 bases and V 5 bases, and 2 bases lay outside the gene matches.

The J gene is TRBJ2-3, the V gene TRBV5-1; 12 bases line up with TRBD1. Per germline, CDR1 SGHRS and CDR2 YFSETQ. CDR3 length: 18 residues. V was clipped by 3 bases and J by 0 bases; unmatched bases: 8. The CDR3: CASSSYRDRGLSTDTQYF. CDR3 DNA sequence: TGCGCCAGCAGCTCCTACCGGGACAGGGGGCTAAGCACAGATACGCAGTATTTT.

The chain uses TRBV5-4 and TRBJ2-7; TRBD2 aligns across 14 bases. The CDR3 is made up of 16 amino acids. Trimming took 2 bases from V and 7 from J; bases not matched to a gene: 8. Germline V lookup: CDR1 SGHNT, CDR2 YYREEE (reference sequence). Written as DNA, the CDR3 is TGTGCCAGCAGCTTTGATGTGACTAGCGGGAGGGATGAGCAGTACTTC. It is translated as CASSFDVTSGRDEQYF.

In this sample, this clone turned up once. The V gene is TRBV4-2, the J gene TRBJ2-5; D gene unclear. The CDR3 is made up of 15 amino acids. V was trimmed by 1 base and J by 5 bases, leaving 14 bases between them. Germline CDR1 is LGHNA and CDR2 is YNFKEQ. Here the CDR3 DNA reads TGTGCCAGCAGCCAAGCGGCAGGTCTGGGGGAGACCCAGTACTTC. As protein: CASSQAAGLGETQYF.

The chain is built from TRBV23-1 and TRBJ2-7, with D perhaps given as TRBD1 or TRBD2 (5 bases each). TRBV23-1 is an ORF; its function is uncertain. Trimming took off 4 bases at V and 0 bases at J, with 16 bases between the two ends. The length of the CDR3 is 16 residues. CDR3 in amino acids: CASSPLRQGASYEQYF. The CDR3 coding sequence is TGCGCCAGCAGTCCGTTGAGGCAGGGAGCCTCCTACGAGCAGTACTTC.

This chain links TRBV2 with TRBJ1-4; TRBD1 is a possible D gene (5 bases). V lost 3 bases and J lost 3, with 8 bases in between. From germline, CDR1 is SNHLY and CDR2 FYNNEI. There are 14 residues in the CDR3. The CDR3 coding sequence is TGTGCCAGCAGTGAGGGGACCTCTAATGAAAAACTGTTTTTT. Encoded protein: CASSEGTSNEKLFF.

The CDR3 coding sequence is TGCAGCGTTGGGGTAGCCCCATACTACGAGCAGTACTTC. As protein: CSVGVAPYYEQYF. The chain is built from TRBV29-1 and TRBJ2-7; D is undetermined. This CDR3 region has 13 residues. V was clipped by 4 bases and J by 3 bases, with 13 bases between them. Germline CDR1 and CDR2: SQVTM and ANQGSEA.

This clone was found once. The chain joins TRBV6-4 to TRBJ1-1; TRBD1 is a possible D gene (5 bases). Germline V CDR1 and CDR2: MRHNA, SNTAGT. The CDR3 contains 17 residues. V was clipped by 6 bases and J by 0 bases, with 20 bases between them. The CDR3 is CASSPPDAGTMNTEAFF. In DNA form, the CDR3 reads TGTGCCAGCAGCCCACCGGACGCCGGGACGATGAACACTGAAGCTTTCTTT.

The chain carries TRBV5-4 and TRBJ2-5; maybe TRBD2 (6 bases). CDR1 is SGHNT and CDR2 is YYREEE in the germline V gene (reference sequence). The CDR3 is 13 amino acids. Trimming shortened V by 4 bases and J by 6 bases, and 13 bases separated the two germline ends. The CDR3 sequence: CASSLTSIKTQYF. CDR3 DNA sequence: TGTGCCAGCAGCCTGACTAGTATAAAGACCCAGTACTTC.

The CDR3 DNA sequence: TGTGCCAGCAGCTTGGACAGGGGTGCTGGAAACACCATATATTTT. Amino acid sequence: CASSLDRGAGNTIYF. This chain connects TRBV7-6 to TRBJ1-3; 9 positions match TRBD1. This CDR3 has 15 residues. Germline V gene data show CDR1 as SGHVS and CDR2 as FNYEAQ. The V gene end was trimmed by 3 bases and the J gene end by 2 bases; junction bases not matched to a gene: 2. The entire variable domain, with the rest obtained from reference TRBV7-6 and TRBJ1-3, is as follows: GAGVSQSPRYKVTKRGQDVALRCDPISGHVSLYWYRQALGQGPEFLTYFNYEAQQDKSGLPNDRFSAERPEGSISTLTIQRTEQRDSAMYRCASSLDRGAGNTIYFGEGSWLTVV.

V is TRBV15 and J is TRBJ1-4; D is possibly TRBD1 (5 bases). Deletions cut 0 bases from V and 4 bases from J, with 9 bases between. From germline, CDR1 is LNHNV and CDR2 YYDKDF (reference sequence). The length of the CDR3 is 15 residues. The CDR3 DNA reads TGTGCCACCAGCAGAGATATACAGGATAATGAAAAACTGTTTTTT. This codes for CATSRDIQDNEKLFF.

The chain uses TRBV2 and TRBJ2-7; 10 bases line up with TRBD2. Germline CDR1 and CDR2: SNHLY and FYNNEI. Trimming removed 2 bases from V and 4 bases from J; junction bases left unmatched: 2. This CDR3 is built from 14 residues. The CDR3 is CASSEIAGGYEQYF. CDR3 coding DNA: TGTGCCAGCAGTGAAATAGCGGGAGGTTACGAGCAGTACTTC. Full variable domain (remainder filled in from reference TRBV2 and TRBJ2-7): EPEVTQTPSHQVTQMGQEVILRCVPISNHLYFYWYRQILGQKVEFLVSFYNNEISEKSEIFDDQFSVERPDGSNFTLKIRSTKLEDSAMYFCASSEIAGGYEQYFGPGTRLTVT.